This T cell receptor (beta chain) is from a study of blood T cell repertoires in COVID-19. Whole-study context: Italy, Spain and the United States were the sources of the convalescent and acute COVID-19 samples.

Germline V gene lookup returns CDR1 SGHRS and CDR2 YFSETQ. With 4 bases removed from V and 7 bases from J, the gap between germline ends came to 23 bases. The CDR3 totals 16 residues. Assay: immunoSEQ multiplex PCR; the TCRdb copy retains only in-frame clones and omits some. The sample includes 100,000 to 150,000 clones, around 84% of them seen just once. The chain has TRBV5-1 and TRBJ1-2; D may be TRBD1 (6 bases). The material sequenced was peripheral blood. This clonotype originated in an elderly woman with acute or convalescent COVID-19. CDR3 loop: CASSPGPGTTGRGYTF. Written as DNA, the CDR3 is TGCGCCAGCAGCCCGGGCCCTGGGACGACAGGTCGTGGCTACACCTTC.